This TCR beta chain was recorded in a study of cytomegalovirus exposure and HLA in healthy donors. Study information: An analysis done earlier identified more than 90 million unique TCR beta sequences from roughly 190 million T cells.

V lost 3 bases, J lost 4 bases, and 12 bases lay in between. The germline CDR1 and CDR2 sequences are MDHEN and SYDVKM. This CDR3 comprises 15 residues. The PCR employed 60 Vbeta primers together with 13 Jbeta primers. Sequencing was performed with immunoSEQ multiplex PCR; in TCRdb, only in-frame clones are kept and a portion is missing. The data show 150,000 to 200,000 clones, more than 70% seen once. Regarding this clone: Antigen unknown.

Points from the study as a whole: The productive fraction for most TCR beta V segments was about 90% or about 30% in an earlier analysis. There were over 150 TCR beta chains listed as cytomegalovirus-associated. An ancestry cluster, one associated with Asian ancestry, reportedly showed fewer N-insertions than the approximately 670-donor mean in a later analysis.

The V gene is TRBV28, the J gene TRBJ2-2; D gene unclear. The sequenced sample consisted of PBMCs. The clonotype comes from a man aged 55 to 70 in good health and CMV-seronegative. The CDR3 DNA reads as TGTGCCAGCAGTTTTGGGTACCCGGGCACCGGGGAGCTGTTTTTT. Protein sequence: CASSFGYPGTGELFF.